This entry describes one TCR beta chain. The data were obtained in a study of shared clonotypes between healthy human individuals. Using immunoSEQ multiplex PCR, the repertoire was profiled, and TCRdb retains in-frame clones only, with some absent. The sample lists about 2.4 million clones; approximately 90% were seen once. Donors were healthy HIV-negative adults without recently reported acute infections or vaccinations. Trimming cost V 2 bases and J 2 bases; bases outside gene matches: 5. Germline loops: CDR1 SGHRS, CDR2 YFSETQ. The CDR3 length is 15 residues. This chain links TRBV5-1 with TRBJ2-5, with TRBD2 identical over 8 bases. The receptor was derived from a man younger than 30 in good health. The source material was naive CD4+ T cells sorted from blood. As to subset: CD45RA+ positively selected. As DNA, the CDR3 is TGCGCCAGCAGCTTCGCTAGCGGGCCTCAAGAGACCCAGTACTTC. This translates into CASSFASGPQETQYF. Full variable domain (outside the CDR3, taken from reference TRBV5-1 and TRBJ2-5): KAGVTQTPRYLIKTRGQQVTLSCSPISGHRSVSWYQQTPGQGLQFLFEYFSETQRNKGNFPGRFSGRQFSNSRSEMNVSTLELGDSALYLCASSFASGPQETQYFGPGTRLLVL.